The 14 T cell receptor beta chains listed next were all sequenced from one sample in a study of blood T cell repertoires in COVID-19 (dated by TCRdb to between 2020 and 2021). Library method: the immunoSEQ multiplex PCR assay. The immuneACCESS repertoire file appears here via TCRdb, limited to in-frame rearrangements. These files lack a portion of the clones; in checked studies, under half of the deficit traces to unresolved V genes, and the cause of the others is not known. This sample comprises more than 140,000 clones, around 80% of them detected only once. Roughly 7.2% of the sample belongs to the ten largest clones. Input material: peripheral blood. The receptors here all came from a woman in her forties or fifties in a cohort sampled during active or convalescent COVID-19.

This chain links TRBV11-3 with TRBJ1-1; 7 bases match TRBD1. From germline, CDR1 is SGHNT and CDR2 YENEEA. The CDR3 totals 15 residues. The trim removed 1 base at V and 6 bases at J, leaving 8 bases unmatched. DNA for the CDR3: TGTGCCAGCAGCTTAGGCCAGACAGGGCGCGCTGAAGCTTTCTTT. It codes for CASSLGQTGRAEAFF.

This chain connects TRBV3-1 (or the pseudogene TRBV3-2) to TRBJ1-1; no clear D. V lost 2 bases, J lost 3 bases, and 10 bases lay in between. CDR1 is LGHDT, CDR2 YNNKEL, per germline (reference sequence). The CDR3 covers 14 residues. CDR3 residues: CASSQSERDTEAFF. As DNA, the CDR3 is TGTGCCAGCAGCCAATCGGAGAGGGACACTGAAGCTTTCTTT.

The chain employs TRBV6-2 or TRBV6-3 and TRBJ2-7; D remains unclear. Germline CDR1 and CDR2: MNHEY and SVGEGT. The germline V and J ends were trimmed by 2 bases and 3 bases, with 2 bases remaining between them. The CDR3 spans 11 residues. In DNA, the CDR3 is TGTGCCAGCAGTTACCTCTACGAGCAGTACTTC. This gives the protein CASSYLYEQYF.

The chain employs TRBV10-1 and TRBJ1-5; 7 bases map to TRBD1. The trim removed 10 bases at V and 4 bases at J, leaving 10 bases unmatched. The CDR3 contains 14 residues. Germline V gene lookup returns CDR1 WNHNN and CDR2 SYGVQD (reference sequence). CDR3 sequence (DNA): TGCGCCAACTTACAGGGGCTTAAGAATCAGCCCCAGCATTTT. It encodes CANLQGLKNQPQHF.

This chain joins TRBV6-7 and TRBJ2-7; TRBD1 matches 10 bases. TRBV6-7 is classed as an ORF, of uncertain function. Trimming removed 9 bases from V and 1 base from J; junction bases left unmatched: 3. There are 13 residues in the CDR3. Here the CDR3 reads CARGGQGSYEQYF. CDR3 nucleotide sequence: TGTGCCAGGGGGGGACAGGGGTCCTACGAGCAGTACTTC.

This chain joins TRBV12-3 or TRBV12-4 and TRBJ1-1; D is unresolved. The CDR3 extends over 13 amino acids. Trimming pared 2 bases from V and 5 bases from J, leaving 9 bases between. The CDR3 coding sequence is TGTGCCAGCAGTTTAATGGGCAGGACTGAAGCTTTCTTT. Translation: CASSLMGRTEAFF.

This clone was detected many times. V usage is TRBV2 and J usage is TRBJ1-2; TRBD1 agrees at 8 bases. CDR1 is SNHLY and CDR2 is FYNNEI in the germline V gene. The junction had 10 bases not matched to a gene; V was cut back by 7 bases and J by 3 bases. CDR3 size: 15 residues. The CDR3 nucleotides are TGTGCCAGCATCGGACAGGGTGTTTCGGACTATGGCTACACCTTC. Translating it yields CASIGQGVSDYGYTF.

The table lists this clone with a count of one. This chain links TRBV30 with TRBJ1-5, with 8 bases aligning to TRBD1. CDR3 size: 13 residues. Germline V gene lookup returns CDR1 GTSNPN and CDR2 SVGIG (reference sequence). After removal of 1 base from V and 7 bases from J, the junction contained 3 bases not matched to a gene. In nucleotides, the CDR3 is TGTGCCTGGAGTGCAGGGGGCTGGCAGCCCCAGCATTTT. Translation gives CAWSAGGWQPQHF.

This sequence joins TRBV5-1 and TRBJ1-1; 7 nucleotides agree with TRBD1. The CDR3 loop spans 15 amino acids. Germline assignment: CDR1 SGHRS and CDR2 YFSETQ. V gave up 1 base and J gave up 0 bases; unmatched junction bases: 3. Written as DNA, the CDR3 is TGCGCCAGCAGCTTGAGACAGGGCATGAACACTGAAGCTTTCTTT. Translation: CASSLRQGMNTEAFF.

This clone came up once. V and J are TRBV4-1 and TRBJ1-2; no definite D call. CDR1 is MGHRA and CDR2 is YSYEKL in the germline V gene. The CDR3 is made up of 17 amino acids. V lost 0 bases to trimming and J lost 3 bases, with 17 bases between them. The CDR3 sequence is CASSQDRTLQTYYGYTF. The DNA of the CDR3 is TGCGCCAGCAGCCAAGATAGGACTCTCCAAACTTACTATGGCTACACCTTC.

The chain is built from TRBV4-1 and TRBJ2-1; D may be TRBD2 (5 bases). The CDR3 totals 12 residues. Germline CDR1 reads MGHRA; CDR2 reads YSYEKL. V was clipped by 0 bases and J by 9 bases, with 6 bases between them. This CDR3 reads CASSQERAEQFF. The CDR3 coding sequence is TGCGCCAGCAGCCAAGAGAGGGCTGAGCAGTTCTTC.

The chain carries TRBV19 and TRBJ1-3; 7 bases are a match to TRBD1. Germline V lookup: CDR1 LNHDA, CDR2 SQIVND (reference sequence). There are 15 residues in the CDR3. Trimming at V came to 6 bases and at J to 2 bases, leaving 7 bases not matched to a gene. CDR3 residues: CASRDRRRAGNTIYF. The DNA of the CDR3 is TGTGCCAGTAGGGACAGGCGGCGAGCTGGAAACACCATATATTTT.

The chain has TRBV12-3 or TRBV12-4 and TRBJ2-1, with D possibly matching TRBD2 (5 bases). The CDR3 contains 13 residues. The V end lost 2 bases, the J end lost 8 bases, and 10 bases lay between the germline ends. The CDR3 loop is CASSLQEADEQFF. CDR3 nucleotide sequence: TGTGCCAGCAGTTTACAGGAAGCGGATGAGCAGTTCTTC.

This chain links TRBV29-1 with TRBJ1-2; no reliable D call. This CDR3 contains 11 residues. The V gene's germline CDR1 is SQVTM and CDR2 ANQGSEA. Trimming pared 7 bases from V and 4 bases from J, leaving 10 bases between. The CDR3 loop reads CSGAVFYGYTF. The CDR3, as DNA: TGCAGCGGGGCCGTTTTCTATGGCTACACCTTC.